The entry below describes one TCR beta chain. Its antigen is not known. Vbeta (60) and Jbeta (13) primers were used in the PCR. Data came from immunoSEQ multiplex PCR; TCRdb stores just in-frame clones and leaves some out. Of more than 95,000 clones in the sample, over 65% are singletons; the top ten hold roughly 10%. CDR1 is MNHEY, CDR2 SVGAGI, per germline. The CDR3 consists of 14 residues. The V segment lost 2 bases and the J segment 4 bases; nucleotides outside the gene matches: 2. This specimen comes from a study of cytomegalovirus exposure and HLA in healthy donors. Overall study findings and caveats: In a later analysis, productive TCRs from donors in an Asian-associated ancestry cluster reportedly carried fewer N-insertions than the cohort mean. According to reports, the classifier identified cytomegalovirus status with high specificity and sensitivity. Earlier results showed most TCR beta V segments being productive about 87% or about 30% of the time.

This receptor was taken from a man aged 30 to 45 in good health and CMV-seropositive. Sequences were obtained from PBMCs. This rearrangement joins TRBV6-5 to TRBJ2-7; TRBD2 aligns across 10 bases. The CDR3 region is CASSYGAGGYEQYF. The CDR3 nucleotides are TGTGCCAGCAGTTACGGAGCGGGAGGGTACGAGCAGTACTTC.